Here is one TCR beta chain with its context. What it binds is not known. The sample carries other DNA sequences with the same CDR3. Here immunoSEQ multiplex PCR was the method, and the copy in TCRdb shows in-frame clones only, minus some. The sample has roughly 79,000 clones; about 91% are singletons. The data derive from a study of T cell responses to AZD1222 COVID-19 vaccine. Whole-study findings and limits: Clonal diversity may have been underestimated, and the donors were mostly white British, with more females than males. Spike-wide vaccine-associated CD4 TCRs dominated at 160-218 and 743-854. Increases in Spike-specific TCR breadth and depth were seen after two AZD1222 doses. Only a handful of AZD1222 recipients, more than five in all, had baseline seropositivity.

The CDR3 has 18 residues. Deletions cut 4 bases from V and 3 bases from J, with 21 bases between. Germline loops: CDR1 SEHNR, CDR2 FQNEAQ (reference sequence). The specimen comprised peripheral blood, sampled on day 0 of MenACWY control vaccination. This chain connects TRBV7-9 to TRBJ1-4; TRBD1 might be the D (5 bases). This TCR was recovered from an adult in good health. CDR3 nucleotides: TGTGCCAGCAGCTCCCACGCCGGGACTGTGGGCCCTAATGAAAAACTGTTTTTT. The encoded protein is CASSSHAGTVGPNEKLFF.